The next 25 T cell receptor beta chains were all read from a single sample in a study of OX40 agonist ivuxolimab in advanced cancers. The assay was immunoSEQ multiplex PCR, and TCRdb's table has in-frame clones only and misses some. The sample records 70,000 to 95,000 clones, 80% to 90% being singletons. Sequencing used CD4+ or CD8+ T cells sorted from blood, obtained in a trial of the OX40 agonist ivuxolimab. The receptors come from an adult with an advanced solid tumor such as melanoma, head and neck, liver or kidney cancer.

The chain joins TRBV18 to TRBJ2-5, with 10 bases that match TRBD1. The trim removed 2 bases at V and 4 bases at J, leaving 7 bases unmatched. Per the germline V gene, CDR1 is KGHSH and CDR2 is LQKENI. CDR3 length: 16 residues. The chain's CDR3 is CASSPGWGQGLETQYF. The CDR3 coding sequence is TGTGCCAGCTCACCAGGATGGGGACAGGGGTTAGAGACCCAGTACTTC.

The chain links TRBV5-1 to TRBJ2-7; 7 bases fit TRBD1. V gave up 3 bases and J gave up 4 bases; unmatched junction bases: 10. From germline, CDR1 is SGHRS and CDR2 YFSETQ. The CDR3 loop spans 15 amino acids. For the CDR3, the DNA is TGCGCCAGCAGCTATGACCCACGACAGGGTTACGAGCAGTACTTC. Protein: CASSYDPRQGYEQYF.

The chain is built from TRBV7-3 and TRBJ1-1; D is unresolved. Trimming took 5 bases from V and 0 from J, leaving 7 bases between them. Germline loops: CDR1 SGHTA, CDR2 FQGTGA. The CDR3 extends over 13 amino acids. This chain's CDR3 is CASSARVNTEAFF. CDR3 DNA sequence: TGTGCCAGCAGCGCCCGGGTGAACACTGAAGCTTTCTTT.

This chain uses TRBV6-1 with TRBJ2-7, with D perhaps matching TRBD1 or TRBD2 (5 bases each). V was shortened by 6 bases and J by 0 bases, with 15 bases between the two germline ends. Germline CDR1 MNHNS, CDR2 SASEGT. CDR3 length: 15 residues. The CDR3 DNA reads TGTGCCAGCAGAAGGATGGGGGACGGCTCCTACGAGCAGTACTTC. This translates into CASRRMGDGSYEQYF.

This chain uses TRBV10-3 with TRBJ1-5; D unresolved. The CDR3 runs to 15 residues. V lost 2 bases, J lost 1 base, and 9 bases lay in between. CDR1 ENHRY and CDR2 SYGVKD come from the germline V gene. This CDR3 is CAISEGRESNQPQHF. DNA of the CDR3: TGTGCCATCAGTGAGGGTCGGGAGAGCAATCAGCCCCAGCATTTT.

The rearrangement joins TRBV20-1 to TRBJ1-1; D may be TRBD1 (6 bases). There are 11 residues in the CDR3. V lost 3 bases and J 10 bases, leaving 12 bases between the germline ends. The V gene's germline CDR1 is DFQATT and CDR2 SNEGSKA (reference sequence). The CDR3 protein is CSASGGRIAFF. In DNA, the CDR3 is TGCAGTGCTAGTGGGGGGCGTATAGCTTTCTTT.

The chain joins TRBV5-1 to TRBJ1-2; 8 bases map to TRBD1. Per germline, CDR1 SGHRS and CDR2 YFSETQ. CDR3 size: 14 residues. Trimming took 4 bases from V and 8 from J; bases not matched to a gene: 10. The CDR3 spells CASSVTIGTGGYTF. CDR3 bases: TGCGCCAGCAGCGTCACCATCGGGACAGGAGGCTACACCTTC.

The chain has TRBV19 and TRBJ1-1; D call uncertain. This CDR3 is built from 16 residues. Germline CDR1 LNHDA, CDR2 SQIVND (reference sequence). The V end lost 4 bases, the J end lost 4 bases, and 19 bases lay between the germline ends. CDR3 nucleotide sequence: TGTGCCAGTAGTACCACCGACGACCCCTGGACCACTGAAGCTTTCTTT. It encodes CASSTTDDPWTTEAFF.

The gene calls are TRBV4-1 and TRBJ1-1; D is possibly TRBD1 (5 bases). CDR3 length: 15 amino acids. Germline V gene sequence: CDR1 MGHRA, CDR2 YSYEKL. With 1 base removed from V and 5 bases from J, the gap between germline ends came to 14 bases. CDR3 loop: CASSQVSGVGTEAFF. CDR3 nucleotides: TGCGCCAGCAGCCAAGTATCGGGGGTTGGTACTGAAGCTTTCTTT.

This clone was seen a few times. The chain joins TRBV7-8 to TRBJ1-2; maybe TRBD1 (6 bases). The V end lost 5 bases, the J end lost 6 bases, and 19 bases lay between the germline ends. This CDR3 region has 15 residues. The germline V gene encodes CDR1 SGHVS and CDR2 FQNEAQ. The CDR3 is CASSPRPTGLDGYTF. In DNA, the CDR3 is TGTGCCAGCAGCCCACGACCCACAGGGCTCGATGGCTACACCTTC.

Only one count was recorded for this clone. The V call is TRBV5-8, the J call TRBJ2-3, with D possibly matching TRBD1 (6 bases). Germline loops: CDR1 SGHTS, CDR2 YDEGEE. CDR3 length: 12 amino acids. V lost 2 bases, J lost 7 bases, and 8 bases lay in between. The CDR3 bases are TGTGCCAGCAGCTTCAGGGGAAATACGCAGTATTTT. Its protein product is CASSFRGNTQYF.

The chain couples TRBV19 to TRBJ2-5; D might be TRBD1 (6 bases). There are 14 residues in the CDR3. V was cut by 4 bases and J by 5 bases, with 14 bases left in between. The germline CDR1 and CDR2 sequences are LNHDA and SQIVND (reference sequence). The CDR3 nucleotides read TGTGCCAGTAGTAGTCGGTGGGGGCTGGAGACCCAGTACTTC. It translates to CASSSRWGLETQYF.

The rearrangement links TRBV30 to TRBJ1-2, with TRBD1 identical over 8 bases. After removal of 7 bases from V and 4 bases from J, the junction contained 8 bases not matched to a gene. This CDR3 region has 13 residues. Germline V CDR1 and CDR2: GTSNPN, SVGIG (reference sequence). The CDR3 sequence is CASSRDRPYGYTF. Written as DNA, the CDR3 is TGTGCCTCATCCCGGGACAGGCCCTATGGCTACACCTTC.

This clone was detected a few times. V is TRBV7-3 and J is TRBJ2-1; the D gene is possibly TRBD2 (5 bases). In germline, CDR1 is SGHTA, CDR2 FQGTGA. The CDR3 extends over 13 amino acids. Trimming took 5 bases from V and 9 from J, leaving 14 bases between them. This CDR3 reads CASSPTSGSEQFF. Here the CDR3 DNA reads TGTGCCAGCAGCCCCACTTCGGGGTCTGAGCAGTTCTTC.

The chain has TRBV5-1 and TRBJ2-7, with 14 bases lining up with TRBD2. This CDR3 contains 19 residues. V lost 3 bases and J lost 0; bases outside the gene matches: 11. Germline CDR1 and CDR2: SGHRS and YFSETQ. The CDR3 region is CASSSGGTSGGLFSYEQYF. The CDR3 DNA is TGCGCCAGCAGCTCGGGAGGGACTAGCGGGGGCCTCTTCTCCTACGAGCAGTACTTC.

A few counts support this clone. The CDR3 spells CASCHGTENQPQHF. The CDR3 bases are TGTGCCAGTTGCCATGGGACAGAGAATCAGCCCCAGCATTTT. The J gene is TRBJ1-5, the V gene TRBV19; 7 positions match TRBD1. V shed 8 bases, J shed 4 bases, and the junction held 8 bases outside the gene matches. Per the germline V gene, CDR1 is LNHDA and CDR2 is SQIVND (reference sequence). The CDR3 runs to 14 residues.

The chain couples TRBV29-1 to TRBJ1-1, with a weak D call TRBD1 (5 bases). Germline assignment: CDR1 SQVTM and CDR2 ANQGSEA. The V and J ends lost 4 bases and 6 bases respectively, with 15 bases between them. The CDR3 runs 13 residues. CDR3 DNA: TGCAGCGTTGTGCCGGGGGTTAACGCTGAAGCTTTCTTT. Protein product: CSVVPGVNAEAFF.

The rearrangement joins TRBV6-6 to TRBJ2-7; 9 nucleotides agree with TRBD1. Trimming cost V 0 bases and J 3 bases; bases outside gene matches: 3. Germline CDR1 and CDR2: MNHNY and SVGAGI (reference sequence). The CDR3 is 15 residues long. The CDR3: CASSYSGQGSYEQYF. DNA for the CDR3: TGTGCCAGCAGTTACTCTGGACAGGGGAGCTACGAGCAGTACTTC.

The V gene is TRBV11-2, the J gene TRBJ2-6; 8 bases align to TRBD1. Germline trimming cut 5 bases from V and 9 bases from J; bases unmatched to any gene: 9. The CDR3 loop spans 15 amino acids. Germline V gene lookup returns CDR1 SGHAT and CDR2 FQNNGV. The CDR3 DNA sequence: TGTGCCAGCAGCCATAAACTCGGACAGGGCAACGTCCTGACTTTC. It specifies CASSHKLGQGNVLTF.

This clone has ten or more counts. The chain is built from TRBV19 and TRBJ1-5, with TRBD1 matching over 8 bases. The CDR3 has 14 residues. V was pared by 6 bases and J by 2 bases, with 3 bases of the junction left unmatched. The germline V gene encodes CDR1 LNHDA and CDR2 SQIVND (reference sequence). CDR3 coding DNA: TGTGCCAGTAGCGACAGGGGTGGCAATCAGCCCCAGCATTTT. Its translation is CASSDRGGNQPQHF.

This clone turned up a few times. The V call is TRBV13, the J call TRBJ1-6, with 7 bases identical to TRBD1. CDR1 is PRHDT, CDR2 FYEKMQ, per germline (reference sequence). V shed 5 bases, J shed 7 bases, and the junction held 2 bases outside the gene matches. The CDR3 sequence is 13 residues long. CDR3 in amino acids: CASSPDRNSPLHF. The CDR3 bases are TGTGCCAGCAGCCCGGACAGGAATTCACCCCTCCACTTT.

The chain links TRBV7-9 to TRBJ2-1; TRBD1 or TRBD2 may be the D gene (5 bases each). V was trimmed by 4 bases and J by 10 bases, leaving 20 bases between them. Germline-derived CDR1 and CDR2 are SEHNR and FQNEAQ (reference sequence). This CDR3 has 15 residues. CDR3 DNA sequence: TGTGCCAGCAGCTCAACCGGCCAAGAGGGGCGGGAGCAGTTCTTC. Its translation: CASSSTGQEGREQFF.

The gene calls are TRBV18 and TRBJ1-2, with D possibly TRBD1 on 5 matching bases. This CDR3 comprises 13 residues. Germline values: CDR1 KGHSH, CDR2 LQKENI. Deletions cut 6 bases from V and 4 bases from J, with 12 bases between. CDR3: CASSTGPFYGYTF. DNA of the CDR3: TGTGCCAGCTCGACGGGACCGTTCTATGGCTACACCTTC.

The V call is TRBV5-4, the J call TRBJ2-7; no clear D gene. Per the germline V gene, CDR1 is SGHNT and CDR2 is YYREEE (reference sequence). V dropped 0 bases and J dropped 2 bases, with 3 bases sitting between them. CDR3 length equals 12 residues. Here the CDR3 DNA reads TGTGCCAGCAGCTTGGTTCCCTACGAGCAGTACTTC. This gives the protein CASSLVPYEQYF.

The chain combines TRBV28 with TRBJ1-2; maybe TRBD1 (5 bases). CDR3 length: 15 amino acids. The germline CDR1 and CDR2 sequences are MDHEN and SYDVKM. Trimming stripped 5 bases from V and 6 bases from J, with 19 bases between. The CDR3: CASSVYTQARNGYTF. The DNA of the CDR3 is TGTGCCAGCAGTGTATACACACAGGCACGTAATGGCTACACCTTC.